These 16 T cell receptor beta chains share one sample of origin, sequenced in a study of blood T cell repertoires in COVID-19. The assay was immunoSEQ multiplex PCR, and TCRdb's table has in-frame clones only and misses some. The sample includes 230,000 or so clones, approximately 89% of them seen just once. Material: PBMCs or T cells enriched from blood (not recorded which). The origin of the receptors is a woman aged 40 to 50 with acute COVID-19.

The chain recombines TRBV3-1 (or the pseudogene TRBV3-2) with TRBJ2-5; possibly TRBD1 for D (5 bases). Trimming took off 2 bases at V and 1 base at J, with 8 bases between the two ends. The CDR3 has 14 residues. The germline gives CDR1 LGHDT, CDR2 YNNKEL (reference sequence). CDR3 sequence: CASSQIDSQETQYF. CDR3 bases: TGTGCCAGCAGCCAAATCGACAGCCAAGAGACCCAGTACTTC.

The chain uses TRBV29-1 and TRBJ1-1; D remains unclear. CDR3 length: 12 amino acids. In germline, CDR1 is SQVTM, CDR2 ANQGSEA. Between the trimmed V and J ends, which lost 7 bases and 0 bases, there was a span of 9 bases. The CDR3, as DNA: TGCAGCGGTGGACTCCTGAACACTGAAGCTTTCTTT. Translation: CSGGLLNTEAFF.

The table lists this clone with many counts. The chain links TRBV24-1 to TRBJ2-3; D perhaps matches TRBD1 (5 bases). CDR3 length: 15 amino acids. V was pared by 0 bases and J by 2 bases, with 8 bases between. Germline V gene sequence: CDR1 KGHDR, CDR2 SFDVKD. This CDR3 is CATSDLSRDTDTQYF. The CDR3 DNA is TGTGCCACCAGTGATTTGAGCAGGGACACAGATACGCAGTATTTT.

This clone was seen only once. The chain uses TRBV5-6 and TRBJ1-2, with a possible D match to TRBD1 (6 bases). CDR3 length: 14 residues. The germline V and J ends were trimmed by 4 bases and 7 bases, with 17 bases remaining between them. Germline V gene lookup returns CDR1 SGHDT and CDR2 YYEEEE. The CDR3 region has the DNA TGTGCCAGCAGCCCCGGGCAGGGGTTGCGTGGCTACACCTTC. This gives the protein CASSPGQGLRGYTF. Together with reference TRBV5-6 and TRBJ1-2, the CDR3 gives the full variable domain: DAGVTQSPTHLIKTRGQQVTLRCSPKSGHDTVSWYQQALGQGPQFIFQYYEEEERQRGNFPDRFSGHQFPNYSSELNVNALLLGDSALYLCASSPGQGLRGYTFGSGTRLTVV.

V usage is TRBV11-2 and J usage is TRBJ2-5, with 8 bases identical to TRBD2. This CDR3 is 18 amino acids long. Germline V gene data show CDR1 as SGHAT and CDR2 as FQNNGV. Trimming removed 5 bases from V and 5 bases from J; junction bases left unmatched: 19. The DNA for the CDR3 is TGTGCCAGCAGCCCGCGACGAAGCGGGGGAAGTTCCGGGGAGACCCAGTACTTC. Its translation is CASSPRRSGGSSGETQYF.

The rearrangement uses TRBV5-5 and TRBJ1-2; possibly TRBD1 for D (6 bases). V was shortened by 0 bases and J by 0 bases, with 9 bases between the two germline ends. This CDR3 has 15 amino acids. The germline gives CDR1 SGHKS, CDR2 YYEKEE (reference sequence). This chain's CDR3 is CASSLEQGANYGYTF. The DNA of the CDR3 is TGTGCCAGCAGCTTGGAACAGGGCGCTAACTATGGCTACACCTTC. Variable domain in full (rest from reference TRBV5-5 and TRBJ1-2): DAGVTQSPTHLIKTRGQQVTLRCSPISGHKSVSWYQQVLGQGPQFIFQYYEKEERGRGNFPDRFSARQFPNYSSELNVNALLLGDSALYLCASSLEQGANYGYTFGSGTRLTVV.

The chain is built from TRBV7-9 and TRBJ1-2, with D perhaps matching TRBD1 (5 bases). This CDR3 is 13 amino acids long. Germline V gives CDR1 SEHNR, CDR2 FQNEAQ (reference sequence). Trimming stripped 5 bases from V and 4 bases from J, with 11 bases between. CDR3 sequence (DNA): TGTGCCAGCAGCCGTGGACAAACCTATGGCTACACCTTC. Encoded protein: CASSRGQTYGYTF.

The genes are TRBV18 and TRBJ2-3; 14 bases are a match to TRBD2. CDR3 length equals 18 residues. J gave up 6 bases and V 1 base, and 9 bases lay outside the gene matches. Germline V lookup: CDR1 KGHSH, CDR2 LQKENI. The chain's CDR3 is CASSPLLTSGGALDTQYF. The CDR3 region has the DNA TGTGCCAGCTCACCACTACTGACTAGCGGGGGGGCCTTGGATACGCAGTATTTT. The whole variable domain, remainder taken from reference TRBV18 and TRBJ2-3, is NAGVMQNPRHLVRRRGQEARLRCSPMKGHSHVYWYRQLPEEGLKFMVYLQKENIIDESGMPKERFSAEFPKEGPSILRIQQVVRGDSAAYFCASSPLLTSGGALDTQYFGPGTRLTVL.

This clone was counted a single time. The V and J genes are TRBV27 and TRBJ2-7; 7 nucleotides line up with TRBD2. Looked up from germline, CDR1 is MNHEY and CDR2 is SMNVEV (reference sequence). The CDR3 totals 14 residues. The trim removed 6 bases at V and 6 bases at J, leaving 11 bases unmatched. CDR3 in DNA: TGTGCCAGCAGCCTAAGCCGGGGGGTTTCCGAGCAGTACTTC. Its translation: CASSLSRGVSEQYF.

This clone came up once. The genes are TRBV15 and TRBJ2-2, with TRBD1 matching 7 bases. This CDR3 has 15 residues. The trim removed 1 base at V and 1 base at J, leaving 0 bases unmatched. The germline V gene has CDR1 LNHNV and CDR2 YYDKDF (reference sequence). In nucleotides, the CDR3 is TGTGCCACCAGCAGAGGACAGGGGAACACCGGGGAGCTGTTTTTT. It specifies CATSRGQGNTGELFF.

The chain uses TRBV24-1 and TRBJ2-7; 9 positions match TRBD1. CDR3 length: 14 amino acids. V was clipped by 3 bases and J by 6 bases; unmatched bases: 5. Germline CDR1 is KGHDR and CDR2 is SFDVKD. Written as DNA, the CDR3 is TGTGCCACCAGTGATCCCGGACAGGGGAGCGAGCAGTACTTC. Translating it yields CATSDPGQGSEQYF.

The J gene is TRBJ2-1, the V gene TRBV7-2; the match to TRBD2 covers 9 bases. Trimming took 1 base from V and 7 from J; bases not matched to a gene: 8. This CDR3 has 16 amino acids. Looked up from germline, CDR1 is SGHTA and CDR2 is FQGNSA. CDR3 protein: CASSLVLAGGKNEQFF. The CDR3 DNA sequence: TGTGCCAGCAGCTTAGTACTCGCGGGGGGGAAAAATGAGCAGTTCTTC.

The rearrangement links TRBV7-2 to TRBJ2-7, with 7 bases lining up with TRBD1. Trimming at V came to 4 bases and at J to 5 bases, leaving 2 bases not matched to a gene. The germline V gene has CDR1 SGHTA and CDR2 FQGNSA. The CDR3 length is 12 residues. The CDR3 coding sequence is TGTGCCAGCAGCTACGACAGGGACGAGCAGTACTTC. Protein: CASSYDRDEQYF.

The CDR3 DNA reads TGTGCCAGCTCACCATCTAACACCGGGGAGCTGTTTTTT. Amino acid sequence: CASSPSNTGELFF. The chain combines TRBV18 with TRBJ2-2; D is undetermined. The germline V gene encodes CDR1 KGHSH and CDR2 LQKENI. V was clipped by 2 bases and J by 2 bases, with 3 bases between them. This CDR3 is built from 13 residues. The full variable domain, with the rest looked up from reference TRBV18 and TRBJ2-2, is NAGVMQNPRHLVRRRGQEARLRCSPMKGHSHVYWYRQLPEEGLKFMVYLQKENIIDESGMPKERFSAEFPKEGPSILRIQQVVRGDSAAYFCASSPSNTGELFFGEGSRLTVL.

V and J are TRBV20-1 and TRBJ2-3; D call uncertain. Germline-derived CDR1 and CDR2 are DFQATT and SNEGSKA (reference sequence). This CDR3 has 11 amino acids. The V end lost 1 base, the J end lost 6 bases, and 5 bases lay between the germline ends. For the CDR3, the DNA is TGCAGTGCTAGAGCTACGGATACGCAGTATTTT. It specifies CSARATDTQYF.

The chain couples TRBV4-1 to TRBJ1-6, with a weak D call TRBD1 (5 bases). Trimming removed 4 bases from V and 7 bases from J, with 14 bases in between. Germline V gene sequence: CDR1 MGHRA, CDR2 YSYEKL. This CDR3 spans 15 amino acids. The CDR3 coding sequence is TGCGCCAGCAGCCCATCTGGGGCGTTGAATTCACCCCTCCACTTT. Amino acid sequence: CASSPSGALNSPLHF.